These 8 T cell receptor beta chains were all obtained from the same sample, sequenced in a study of blood T cell repertoires in COVID-19. Data came from immunoSEQ multiplex PCR; TCRdb stores just in-frame clones and leaves some out. Of a few hundred thousand clones detected, 85% to 90% appear once; the ten largest clones hold almost 4.5%. The sample was peripheral blood. The receptors stem from a man aged 50 to 59 with acute or convalescent COVID-19.

The V gene is TRBV12-5, the J gene TRBJ1-5, with a tentative D call TRBD1 (5 bases). Germline loops: CDR1 LGHNT, CDR2 FRNRAP. The CDR3 has 19 residues. The V end was cut by 4 bases, the J end by 0 bases, with 22 bases between. The CDR3 sequence: CASGSPGPGWGNSNQPQHF. Written as DNA, the CDR3 is TGTGCTAGTGGTTCACCGGGCCCCGGATGGGGCAATAGCAATCAGCCCCAGCATTTT.

This clone came up once. V gene TRBV7-2 combines with J gene TRBJ1-4; tentative D call: TRBD1 (6 bases). This CDR3 region has 14 residues. The germline V and J ends were trimmed by 1 base and 7 bases, with 10 bases remaining between them. In germline, CDR1 is SGHTA, CDR2 FQGNSA. The CDR3 DNA reads TGTGCCAGCAGCTTAGGGCAGGGGTTTGAAAAACTGTTTTTT. Its translation is CASSLGQGFEKLFF.

The chain employs TRBV13 and TRBJ1-6, with 10 bases that match TRBD1. Trimming cost V 5 bases and J 14 bases; bases outside gene matches: 12. The CDR3 runs 15 residues. Per the germline V gene, CDR1 is PRHDT and CDR2 is FYEKMQ (reference sequence). The CDR3, as DNA: TGTGCCAGCAGCACCTACCGGGACAGGGGCACTTCCCTCCACTTT. Translated: CASSTYRDRGTSLHF. Combining the CDR3 with reference TRBV13 and TRBJ1-6 gives the whole variable domain AAGVIQSPRHLIKEKRETATLKCYPIPRHDTVYWYQQGPGQDPQFLISFYEKMQSDKGSIPDRFSAQQFSDYHSELNMSSLELGDSALYFCASSTYRDRGTSLHFGNGTRLTVT.

The chain couples TRBV2 to TRBJ1-2, with TRBD1 matching over 8 bases. This CDR3 is 14 amino acids long. V shed 6 bases and J 6 bases; nucleotides not matched to a gene: 9. CDR1 and CDR2 from the germline V gene are SNHLY and FYNNEI. The CDR3: CASSRTGIGDGYTF. The CDR3, as DNA: TGTGCCAGCAGCCGGACAGGGATTGGAGATGGCTACACCTTC.

This chain uses TRBV21-1 with TRBJ1-1. TRBV21-1 is a known pseudogene. CDR3 length equals 15 residues. As DNA, the CDR3 is TGTGCCAGCAGCAATCGACCCGGGAGCCAAACTGAAGCTTTCTTT. Its translation is CASSNRPGSQTEAFF.

The CDR3, as DNA: TGTGCCTGGAGTCGGGAGGCCGATACGCAGTATTTT. Translated, it gives CAWSREADTQYF. The rearrangement uses TRBV30 and TRBJ2-3, with TRBD2 matching over 7 bases. CDR1 and CDR2 (germline): GTSNPN, SVGIG (reference sequence). J lost 6 bases, V lost 2 bases, and 2 bases had no gene match. This CDR3 comprises 12 residues.

The chain is built from TRBV28 and TRBJ1-2; possible D gene TRBD1, 6 bases. Deletions cut 5 bases from V and 4 bases from J, with 20 bases between. Germline CDR1 MDHEN, CDR2 SYDVKM. This CDR3 has 16 amino acids. The CDR3 nucleotides are TGTGCCAGCAGTACTGCCTTAGACAGGTCGGGCTATGGCTACACCTTC. It codes for CASSTALDRSGYGYTF.

The chain employs TRBV5-4 and TRBJ2-7, with 7 bases matching TRBD1. There are 15 residues in the CDR3. Trimming at V came to 3 bases and at J to 2 bases, leaving 8 bases not matched to a gene. Germline CDR1 SGHNT, CDR2 YYREEE (reference sequence). The CDR3 loop is CASSWVGTEAYEQYF. The CDR3 DNA sequence: TGTGCCAGCAGCTGGGTAGGGACAGAAGCCTACGAGCAGTACTTC.